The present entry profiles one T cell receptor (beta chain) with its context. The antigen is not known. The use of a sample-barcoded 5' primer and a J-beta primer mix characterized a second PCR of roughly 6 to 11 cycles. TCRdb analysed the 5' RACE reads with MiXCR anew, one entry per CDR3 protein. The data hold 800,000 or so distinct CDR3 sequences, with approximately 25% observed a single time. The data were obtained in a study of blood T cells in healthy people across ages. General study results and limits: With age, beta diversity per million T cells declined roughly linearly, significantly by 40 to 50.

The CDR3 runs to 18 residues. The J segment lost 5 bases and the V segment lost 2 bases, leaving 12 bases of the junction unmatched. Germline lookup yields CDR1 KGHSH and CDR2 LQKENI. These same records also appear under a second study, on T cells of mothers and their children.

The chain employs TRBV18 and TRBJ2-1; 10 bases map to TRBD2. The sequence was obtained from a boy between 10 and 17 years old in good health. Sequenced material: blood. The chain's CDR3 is CASSPRVSGRSKDNEQFF. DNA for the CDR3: TGTGCCAGCTCACCAAGAGTTAGCGGGAGGTCTAAGGACAATGAGCAGTTCTTC. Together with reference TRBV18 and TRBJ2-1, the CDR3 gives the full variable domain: NAGVMQNPRHLVRRRGQEARLRCSPMKGHSHVYWYRQLPEEGLKFMVYLQKENIIDESGMPKERFSAEFPKEGPSILRIQQVVRGDSAAYFCASSPRVSGRSKDNEQFFGPGTRLTVL.